A selection of T cell receptor beta chains follows, all from one sample in a study of shared clonotypes between healthy human individuals. Using immunoSEQ multiplex PCR, the repertoire was profiled, and TCRdb retains in-frame clones only, with some absent. This sample yields around 1.6 million clones, of which 98% are seen a single time; 0.4% to 0.55% belongs to the top ten. What was sequenced was naive CD4+ T cells sorted from blood. The source is a young man in good health. Both conserved end residues are part of each CDR3. The order of the fields is V gene, CDR3 length, clone size, D gene, J gene, CDR3 protein, CDR3 DNA. D genes are given only for firm matches. The size of a clone is reported for some rows only, either as once, few or many, or as a class for expanded clones.

>TRBV21-1|16|.|.|TRBJ2-7
CASSYHKGAAPYEQYF
TGTGCCAGCAGCTACCATAAGGGGGCCGCTCCCTACGAGCAGTACTTC
>TRBV11-2|15|once|TRBD2|TRBJ2-1
CASSPRGGRGNEQFF
TGTGCCAGCAGCCCCCGCGGCGGGAGGGGCAATGAGCAGTTCTTC
>TRBV29-1|12|.|.|TRBJ2-5
CSVVGPEETQYF
TGCAGCGTTGTGGGCCCTGAAGAGACCCAGTACTTC
>TRBV5-4|16|.|TRBD2|TRBJ2-7
CASSLVGGRPAYEQYF
TGTGCCAGCAGCTTGGTCGGGGGGAGGCCCGCCTACGAGCAGTACTTC
>TRBV6-6|14|.|TRBD1|TRBJ1-2
CASSRQGGRSGYTF
TGTGCCAGCAGTCGACAGGGTGGAAGAAGCGGCTACACCTTC
>TRBV7-2|14|.|.|TRBJ2-5
CASSQTQYQETQYF
TGTGCCAGCAGCCAAACCCAGTACCAAGAGACCCAGTACTTC
>TRBV18|14|.|.|TRBJ2-1
CASSPKAGPNEQFF
TGTGCCAGCTCACCAAAGGCAGGGCCCAATGAGCAGTTCTTC
>TRBV27|14|.|.|TRBJ1-2
CASKTGTSNYGYTF
TGTGCCAGCAAAACCGGGACGTCTAACTATGGCTACACCTTC
>TRBV5-1|16|once|TRBD1|TRBJ2-2
CASSLVGQGGTGELFF
TGCGCCAGCAGCTTGGTGGGACAGGGAGGTACCGGGGAGCTGTTTTTT
>TRBV2|13|.|.|TRBJ1-2
CASKTDGDYGYTF
TGTGCCAGCAAAACAGATGGCGACTATGGCTACACCTTC
>TRBV11-2|15|.|TRBD2|TRBJ2-7
CASSLGLATYYEQYF
TGTGCCAGCAGCTTGGGACTAGCGACCTACTACGAGCAGTACTTC
>TRBV18|13|.|.|TRBJ1-4
CASSQTGQEKLFF
TGTGCCAGCTCGCAAACAGGGCAGGAAAAACTGTTTTTT
>TRBV19|14|once|TRBD1|TRBJ1-5
CASRRTGSNQPQHF
TGTGCCAGTAGAAGGACAGGAAGCAATCAGCCCCAGCATTTT
>TRBV5-1|13|once|TRBD2|TRBJ2-7
CASSLSGAYEQYF
TGCGCCAGCAGCTTGAGCGGGGCCTACGAGCAGTACTTC
>TRBV25-1|15|.|.|TRBJ2-7
CASSEPGAPSYEQYF
TGTGCCAGCAGTGAGCCGGGGGCGCCGTCCTACGAGCAGTACTTC
>TRBV4-3|15|.|.|TRBJ2-5
CASSQEGPNAETQYF
TGCGCCAGCAGCCAAGAGGGTCCTAATGCTGAGACCCAGTACTTC
>TRBV6-6|12|.|.|TRBJ2-1
CASSYSWNEQFF
TGTGCCAGCAGTTACTCGTGGAATGAGCAGTTCTTC
>TRBV4-3|14|.|.|TRBJ2-5
CASSARGVQETQYF
TGCGCCAGCAGCGCACGAGGGGTACAAGAGACCCAGTACTTC
>TRBV5-1|15|.|.|TRBJ2-1
CASSTGTSQYNEQFF
TGCGCCAGCAGCACCGGGACTTCACAATACAATGAGCAGTTCTTC
>TRBV5-1|14|.|.|TRBJ2-5
CASSSTLDWGTQYF
TGCGCCAGCAGCTCGACCTTGGACTGGGGAACCCAGTACTTC
>TRBV5-6|14|.|TRBD1|TRBJ1-5
CASSSGTGSLAQHF
TGTGCCAGCAGCTCCGGGACAGGCTCTTTGGCCCAGCATTTT
>TRBV7-9|16|.|TRBD1|TRBJ2-7
CASSLSGTGHTYEQYF
TGTGCCAGCAGCTTATCAGGGACAGGGCATACCTACGAGCAGTACTTC
>TRBV5-5|14|.|.|TRBJ2-5
CASSTGLLEETQYF
TGTGCCAGCAGCACGGGACTGCTGGAAGAGACCCAGTACTTC
>TRBV2|13|.|TRBD1|TRBJ2-7
CASSDVQGGEQYF
TGTGCCAGCAGTGATGTACAGGGGGGCGAGCAGTACTTC
>TRBV7-8|18|.|TRBD2|TRBJ2-5
CASSLRISDLAGVVTQYF
TGTGCCAGCAGCTTACGGATCTCCGACCTAGCGGGAGTGGTGACCCAGTACTTC
>TRBV5-8|14|.|TRBD2|TRBJ2-1
CASSFRGRLNEQFF
TGTGCCAGCAGCTTCCGCGGGAGGCTCAATGAGCAGTTCTTC
>TRBV18|19|.|.|TRBJ1-1
CASSPPSQGRWNLNTEAFF
TGTGCCAGCTCACCCCCGTCACAGGGCCGATGGAACCTGAACACTGAAGCTTTCTTT
>TRBV7-9|13|.|.|TRBJ1-1
CASSQDIKTEAFF
TGTGCCAGCAGCCAGGACATTAAGACTGAAGCTTTCTTT
>TRBV2|14|.|.|TRBJ2-1
CASMGRGPYNEQFF
TGTGCCAGCATGGGCAGGGGACCCTACAATGAGCAGTTCTTC
>TRBV7-2|15|.|.|TRBJ2-7
CASSLGGTGYYEQYF
TGTGCCAGCAGCTTAGGGGGAACGGGATACTACGAGCAGTACTTC
>TRBV28|14|.|TRBD1|TRBJ2-7
CASSTPTGTYEQYF
TGTGCCAGCAGCACACCGACAGGGACCTACGAGCAGTACTTC
>TRBV5-8|13|once|.|TRBJ2-7
CASTVRGRNEQYF
TGTGCCAGCACCGTAAGAGGGCGGAACGAGCAGTACTTC
>TRBV15|17|.|.|TRBJ2-3
CATSRDRLQGSTDTQYF
TGTGCCACCAGCAGAGATAGGTTGCAGGGTAGCACAGATACGCAGTATTTT
>TRBV7-2|14|.|.|TRBJ2-7
CASSLGQVSYEQYF
TGTGCCAGCAGCTTAGGACAGGTATCCTACGAGCAGTACTTC
>TRBV18|13|.|.|TRBJ2-2
CASSPTGTGELFF
TGTGCCAGCTCACCGACGGGAACCGGGGAGCTGTTTTTT
>TRBV5-1|13|.|.|TRBJ2-7
CASSLGPNYEQYF
TGCGCCAGCAGCTTGGGGCCAAACTACGAGCAGTACTTC
>TRBV9|13|.|.|TRBJ2-7
CASSVELGVEQYF
TGTGCCAGCAGCGTAGAGTTAGGTGTAGAGCAGTACTTC
>TRBV11-2|17|once|TRBD1|TRBJ1-5
CASSLDPPQGAYQPQHF
TGTGCCAGCAGCTTAGATCCGCCACAGGGGGCTTATCAGCCCCAGCATTTT